This is a list of T cell receptor beta chains from one sample in a study of T cell changes during pregnancy in multiple sclerosis. Libraries were prepared by immunoSEQ multiplex PCR; TCRdb keeps only in-frame clonotypes and omits some of them. Here the sample spans around 36,000 clones, around nine tenths being singletons. Sequencing was performed on peripheral blood, taken before pregnancy. The receptors derive from a female donor with multiple sclerosis, enrolled in a pregnancy study. Each CDR3 is given with its conserved first and last residue. Each record gives: V gene, clone size, J gene, D gene, CDR3 protein, CDR3 DNA. A D gene is named only where the DNA matches it firmly. Not all rows give a size; the values are once, few, many and, for expanded clones, a class.

TRBV6-4	.	TRBJ2-7	.	CASSETSVSPYEQYF	TGTGCCAGCAGTGAGACTAGTGTAAGTCCCTACGAGCAGTACTTC
TRBV9	.	TRBJ2-1	.	CASSVAGLPLNNEQFF	TGTGCCAGCAGCGTAGCGGGACTCCCCCTTAACAATGAGCAGTTCTTC
TRBV2	.	TRBJ2-1	.	CASSEAGPGEQFF	TGTGCCAGCAGTGAAGCGGGGCCTGGTGAGCAGTTCTTC
TRBV2	.	TRBJ2-5	TRBD1	CATSTGGYQETQYF	TGTGCCACCTCTACAGGGGGGTATCAGGAGACCCAGTACTTC
TRBV27	.	TRBJ1-3	.	CASKGTVSGNTIYF	TGTGCCAGTAAGGGGACTGTCTCGGGAAACACCATATATTTT
TRBV4-1	.	TRBJ1-5	TRBD1	CASSRTGDGDQPQHF	TGCGCCAGCAGCCGTACAGGGGATGGCGATCAGCCCCAGCATTTT
TRBV4-1	.	TRBJ1-5	.	CASSQGQVNQPQHF	TGCGCCAGCAGCCAAGGACAGGTCAATCAGCCCCAGCATTTT
TRBV9	.	TRBJ1-5	TRBD1	CASSGGTGGQPQHF	TGTGCCAGCAGCGGGGGGACAGGGGGGCAGCCCCAGCATTTT
TRBV7-9	.	TRBJ1-1	.	CASSFNSPENTEAFF	TGTGCCAGCAGCTTTAACTCACCCGAGAACACTGAAGCTTTCTTT
TRBV19	once	TRBJ2-7	TRBD1	CARDSDRDEQYF	TGTGCCAGGGACTCGGACAGGGACGAGCAGTACTTC
TRBV4-1	.	TRBJ1-1	.	CASSQDDSMRAFF	TGCGCCAGCAGCCAAGATGACTCGATGAGAGCTTTCTTT
TRBV19	.	TRBJ2-5	TRBD2	CASSLAGGSETQYF	TGTGCCAGTAGCCTAGCGGGAGGGTCTGAGACCCAGTACTTC
TRBV27	.	TRBJ2-1	TRBD2	CASSFTSGRGNEQFF	TGTGCCAGCAGTTTTACTAGCGGGAGGGGAAATGAGCAGTTCTTC
TRBV14	few	TRBJ2-5	.	CASSQGRTQYF	TGTGCCAGCAGCCAAGGTCGGACCCAGTACTTC
TRBV2	.	TRBJ2-1	TRBD2	CASRGLAGPNEQFF	TGTGCCAGCAGGGGCCTAGCGGGACCCAATGAGCAGTTCTTC
TRBV19	.	TRBJ1-2	.	CASRLQENYGYTF	TGTGCCAGTCGGTTACAGGAGAACTATGGCTACACCTTC
TRBV19	.	TRBJ2-3	TRBD1	CASSTGQGITDTQYF	TGTGCCAGTAGTACGGGACAGGGGATCACAGATACGCAGTATTTT
TRBV9	.	TRBJ2-5	TRBD1	CASSAGTEQETQYF	TGTGCCAGCAGCGCCGGGACAGAACAAGAGACCCAGTACTTC
TRBV5-1	few	TRBJ2-7	.	CASSLGPGGSYEQYF	TGCGCCAGCAGCTTGGGGCCAGGGGGGTCCTACGAGCAGTACTTC
TRBV7-3	.	TRBJ2-3	.	CASSLGGSMVSTDTQYF	TGTGCCAGCAGCTTAGGTGGGAGTATGGTTAGCACAGATACGCAGTATTTT
TRBV19	.	TRBJ1-2	TRBD1	CASSTTGANYGYTF	TGTGCCAGTAGTACGACAGGGGCTAACTATGGCTACACCTTC
TRBV7-9	once	TRBJ2-5	.	CASSSWTEETQYF	TGTGCCAGCAGCTCGTGGACAGAAGAGACCCAGTACTTC
TRBV4-2	.	TRBJ2-4	TRBD1	CASSQGTGGIRKYF	TGTGCCAGCAGCCAAGGGACAGGGGGTATTAGGAAGTACTTC
TRBV2	.	TRBJ2-2	.	CASSGTVLTNTGELFF	TGTGCCAGCAGTGGGACAGTACTCACGAACACCGGGGAGCTGTTTTTT
TRBV28	.	TRBJ2-3	.	CASRDGRSTDTQYF	TGTGCCAGCAGGGACGGGAGATCGACAGATACGCAGTATTTT
TRBV18	.	TRBJ2-7	TRBD1	CASSPTGTGTYEQYF	TGTGCCAGCTCACCTACCGGGACAGGAACCTACGAGCAGTACTTC
TRBV5-6	.	TRBJ1-1	.	CASSVLKSTEAFF	TGTGCCAGCAGCGTACTGAAAAGCACTGAAGCTTTCTTT
TRBV27	.	TRBJ1-1	.	CASSFFTFGNTEAFF	TGTGCCAGCAGTTTCTTTACTTTTGGGAACACTGAAGCTTTCTTT
TRBV25-1	.	TRBJ2-7	.	CASSEPKGGDYEQYF	TGTGCCAGCAGTGAGCCGAAAGGGGGAGACTACGAGCAGTACTTC
TRBV29-1	.	TRBJ2-7	TRBD1	CSVETGTGFSYEQYF	TGCAGCGTTGAAACCGGGACAGGATTTTCCTACGAGCAGTACTTC
TRBV28	.	TRBJ2-7	TRBD2	CASSPLKNSGRGSSYEQYF	TGTGCCAGCAGTCCTCTAAAAAATAGCGGGAGGGGAAGCTCCTACGAGCAGTACTTC
TRBV6-5	.	TRBJ2-3	.	CASSQSTDTQYF	TGTGCCAGCAGCCAAAGCACAGATACGCAGTATTTT
TRBV9	.	TRBJ2-5	.	CASSVATSPLQETQYF	TGTGCCAGCAGCGTAGCTACTAGCCCACTCCAAGAGACCCAGTACTTC
TRBV4-3	.	TRBJ2-7	.	CASSQDAGQEQYF	TGCGCCAGCAGCCAAGATGCAGGGCAGGAGCAGTACTTC
TRBV5-1	.	TRBJ1-3	TRBD1	CASSFLPGQGAGNTIYF	TGCGCCAGCAGCTTCCTTCCAGGACAGGGGGCTGGAAACACCATATATTTT